The source of this T cell receptor (beta chain) is a study of beta chain features in type 1 diabetes. Overall study findings and caveats: A possible short-template PCR bias applies equally to patients and controls. Junctions at VDJ sites from type 1 diabetes patients had fewer insertions and more deletions.

Every bit of the isolated RNA underwent reverse transcription, so sequencing read expressed TCRB transcripts. Clones were read by immunoSEQ multiplex PCR, and TCRdb kept only the in-frame ones, dropping some. The table shows under 800,000 clones, with roughly 15% occurring only once. With regard to this clone: Its antigen is currently unknown.

This TCR came from a man between 18 and 35 years old in good health. The specimen sequenced was naive CD4+ T cells from blood.

Here the CDR3 DNA reads TGTGCCAGCAGGGCCGATTTGGGCGGAAAACTGTTTTTT. Translation gives CASRADLGGKLFF. The V call is TRBV2, the J call TRBJ1-4; no definite D call. CDR3 length: 13 amino acids. Trimming shortened V by 6 bases and J by 10 bases, and 15 bases separated the two germline ends. Germline V gives CDR1 SNHLY, CDR2 FYNNEI.